This passage covers 9 T cell receptor beta chains from one sample sequenced in a study of T cell changes during pregnancy in multiple sclerosis (dated by TCRdb to the late 2010s). The receptor library was made with the immunoSEQ multiplex PCR assay. In its TCRdb copy, this immuneACCESS table keeps in-frame sequences only and misses some clones. Where compared with another copy, unresolved V genes explain less than half of these, and the others have no known cause. The sample table holds 74,000 or so clones, of which around 90% were seen once. The top ten constitute roughly 0.21% of the sample. Source: CD4+ T cells from peripheral blood mononuclear cells, taken before pregnancy. These receptors came from a female donor with multiple sclerosis, enrolled in a pregnancy study.

Here the CDR3 reads CASSHRWSGEDNEQFF. The DNA for the CDR3 is TGCGCCAGCAGCCACCGGTGGTCGGGGGAAGACAATGAGCAGTTCTTC. The V call is TRBV5-1, the J call TRBJ2-1, with D maybe TRBD2 (6 bases). Trimming cost V 4 bases and J 5 bases, with 19 bases left between them. CDR1 is SGHRS, CDR2 YFSETQ, per germline. There are 16 residues in the CDR3.

The CDR3 nucleotides are TGTGCCAGCAGCCGACGGCCGGGGGGGCAGGAGACCCAGTACTTC. Translation gives CASSRRPGGQETQYF. The rearrangement links TRBV7-3 to TRBJ2-5; 8 nucleotides align to TRBD2. The germline gives CDR1 SGHTA, CDR2 FQGTGA. V gave up 5 bases and J gave up 5 bases; unmatched junction bases: 10. The CDR3 sequence is 15 residues long.

The chain uses TRBV5-1 and TRBJ2-2, with D perhaps TRBD1 (6 bases). Trimming took 2 bases from V and 3 from J, leaving 11 bases between them. The CDR3 extends over 15 amino acids. CDR1 is SGHRS and CDR2 is YFSETQ in the germline V gene. The CDR3 protein is CASSFQGPDTGELFF. In nucleotides, the CDR3 is TGCGCCAGCAGCTTCCAGGGGCCGGACACCGGGGAGCTGTTTTTT.

This rearrangement joins TRBV28 to TRBJ1-2; 7 nucleotides agree with TRBD1. V lost 7 bases and J lost 8; bases outside the gene matches: 13. CDR1 and CDR2 (germline): MDHEN, SYDVKM. The CDR3 sequence is 14 residues long. CDR3 in DNA: TGTGCCAGCAATACTATAGGGGGCGTATGGGGCTACACCTTC. Its translation is CASNTIGGVWGYTF.

The chain recombines TRBV7-2 with TRBJ2-7; a weak D match, TRBD1 (6 bases). The V gene lost 2 bases and the J gene lost 0 bases, with 14 bases spanning the gap. The germline CDR1 and CDR2 sequences are SGHTA and FQGNSA. This CDR3 is built from 16 residues. The CDR3 loop is CASSLIGGGSSYEQYF. Written as DNA, the CDR3 is TGTGCCAGCAGCTTAATAGGGGGTGGCAGCTCCTACGAGCAGTACTTC.

The chain combines TRBV28 with TRBJ2-1; D is ambiguous. V was pared by 8 bases and J by 0 bases, with 11 bases between. CDR1 and CDR2 from the germline V gene are MDHEN and SYDVKM. CDR3 length: 14 residues. CDR3 DNA: TGTGCCAGCCGTCGGAGTAGCTCCTACAATGAGCAGTTCTTC. It encodes CASRRSSSYNEQFF. The whole variable domain, remainder taken from reference TRBV28 and TRBJ2-1, is DVKVTQSSRYLVKRTGEKVFLECVQDMDHENMFWYRQDPGLGLRLIYFSYDVKMKEKGDIPEGYSVSREKKERFSLILESASTNQTSMYLCASRRSSSYNEQFFGPGTRLTVL.

J is TRBJ2-6 and V is TRBV5-1; 12 bases align to TRBD1. Germline V gives CDR1 SGHRS, CDR2 YFSETQ. The CDR3 runs 21 residues. Trimming cost V 0 bases and J 0 bases; bases outside gene matches: 10. CDR3 nucleotides: TGCGCCAGCAGCTTGGCCCCGGGACAGGGGGCAGGGGACTCTGGGGCCAACGTCCTGACTTTC. This translates into CASSLAPGQGAGDSGANVLTF.

The chain combines TRBV6-4 with TRBJ1-1; D gene unclear. This CDR3 is built from 15 residues. Germline loops: CDR1 MRHNA, CDR2 SNTAGT. The germline V and J ends were trimmed by 5 bases and 1 base, with 14 bases remaining between them. In DNA form, the CDR3 reads TGTGCCAGCAGTCTGTATGCGGGAGCGAACACTGAAGCTTTCTTT. It is translated as CASSLYAGANTEAFF.

The V call is TRBV5-8, the J call TRBJ2-3, with 7 bases fitting TRBD2. CDR1 is SGHTS and CDR2 is YDEGEE in the germline V gene. V was clipped by 4 bases and J by 3 bases; unmatched bases: 11. The CDR3 totals 16 residues. Written as DNA, the CDR3 is TGTGCCAGCAGCCCCCCTGGCGGGAGCTTGACAGATACGCAGTATTTT. It codes for CASSPPGGSLTDTQYF.